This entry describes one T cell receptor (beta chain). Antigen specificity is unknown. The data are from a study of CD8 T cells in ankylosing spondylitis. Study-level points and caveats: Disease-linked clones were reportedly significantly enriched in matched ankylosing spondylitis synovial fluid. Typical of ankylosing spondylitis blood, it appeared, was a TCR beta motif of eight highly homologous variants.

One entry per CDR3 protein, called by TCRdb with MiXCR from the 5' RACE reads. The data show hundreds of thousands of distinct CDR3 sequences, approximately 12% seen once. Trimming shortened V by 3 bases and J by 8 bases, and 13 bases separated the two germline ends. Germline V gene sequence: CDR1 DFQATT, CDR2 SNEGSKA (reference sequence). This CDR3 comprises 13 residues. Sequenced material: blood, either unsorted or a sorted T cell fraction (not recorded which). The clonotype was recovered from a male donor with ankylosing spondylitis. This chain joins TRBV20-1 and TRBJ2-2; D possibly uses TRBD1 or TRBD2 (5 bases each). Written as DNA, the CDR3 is TGCAGTGCTAGTTTGGGGGTCGGTGGGGAGCTGTTTTTT. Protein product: CSASLGVGGELFF.